Presented here are 18 T cell receptor beta chains from one specimen sequenced in a study of identical twins. TCRdb re-derived calls from the 5' RACE reads in MiXCR, one entry per CDR3 protein. The sample has approximately 600,000 distinct CDR3 sequences, about 7.6% seen once; the top ten hold about 1.6%. Separately, the same data were catalogued under a study of yellow fever vaccine responses in identical twins.

Sequencing input: PBMCs. The receptor set was obtained from a woman aged 18-35 years in good health.

V usage is TRBV5-1 and J usage is TRBJ1-6; no definite D call. The length of the CDR3 is 12 residues. Trimming pared 4 bases from V and 10 bases from J, leaving 9 bases between. Germline assignment: CDR1 SGHRS and CDR2 YFSETQ. This chain's CDR3 is CASSGSGSPLHF. CDR3 nucleotide sequence: TGCGCCAGCAGCGGGTCTGGATCACCCCTCCACTTT.

The rearrangement joins TRBV25-1 to TRBJ1-3, with 9 bases matching TRBD1. The CDR3 runs 14 residues. Germline CDR1 is MGHDK and CDR2 is SYGVNS. After removal of 6 bases from V and 5 bases from J, the junction contained 5 bases not matched to a gene. The CDR3 nucleotides read TGTGCCAGCAGGGGGACAGGGACGCGAAACACCATATATTTT. As protein: CASRGTGTRNTIYF.

This sequence joins TRBV15 and TRBJ1-5; D gene unclear. Germline V gene lookup returns CDR1 LNHNV and CDR2 YYDKDF (reference sequence). Trimming took off 4 bases at V and 4 bases at J, with 5 bases between the two ends. The CDR3 consists of 12 residues. CDR3 amino acids: CATSILNQPQHF. As DNA, the CDR3 is TGTGCCACCAGCATCCTAAATCAGCCCCAGCATTTT.

Ten or more counts support this clonotype. The V gene is TRBV7-8, the J gene TRBJ2-7; D is unresolved. This CDR3 has 14 amino acids. The V and J ends lost 1 base and 3 bases respectively, with 10 bases between them. Germline-derived CDR1 and CDR2 are SGHVS and FQNEAQ. The CDR3 protein is CASSLVGLVYEQYF. The CDR3 DNA reads TGTGCCAGCAGCTTAGTCGGGCTGGTCTACGAGCAGTACTTC.

This clonotype was observed a few times. The J gene is TRBJ2-5, the V gene TRBV24-1; D is undetermined. Trimming took off 12 bases at V and 5 bases at J, with 15 bases between the two ends. Germline V lookup: CDR1 KGHDR, CDR2 SFDVKD. The CDR3 runs 12 residues. In DNA, the CDR3 is TGTGCCCCAGATGGGCCCGCGGAGACCCAGTACTTC. Translated: CAPDGPAETQYF.

The genes are TRBV12-3 or TRBV12-4 and TRBJ2-3; 15 nucleotides match TRBD2. Trimming at V came to 11 bases and at J to 1 base, leaving 13 bases not matched to a gene. CDR3 length equals 18 residues. The CDR3 region has the DNA TGTGCCTTCAGATTGACCGGGACTAGCGGGGGGCGCACAGATACGCAGTATTTT. As protein: CAFRLTGTSGGRTDTQYF.

The gene calls are TRBV12-3 or TRBV12-4 and TRBJ2-5; 9 bases are a match to TRBD2. The CDR3 consists of 15 residues. With 3 bases clipped from V and 5 bases from J, the junction kept 7 bases outside the gene matches. The CDR3 sequence is CASSFLAGPMETQYF. The CDR3 DNA follows: TGTGCCAGCAGTTTTCTAGCGGGGCCAATGGAGACCCAGTACTTC.

The gene calls are TRBV5-6 and TRBJ1-5, with 7 bases fitting TRBD1. Losses at the gene ends were 4 bases for V and 6 bases for J; bases not matched to a gene: 7. The CDR3 length is 14 residues. Per germline, CDR1 SGHDT and CDR2 YYEEEE. The CDR3 loop reads CASSPTGEPQPQHF. The CDR3 coding sequence is TGTGCCAGCAGCCCAACAGGGGAACCTCAGCCCCAGCATTTT.

This clonotype appeared a few times. The chain carries TRBV9 and TRBJ2-1, with 11 bases aligning to TRBD2. The ends lost 4 bases at V and 2 bases at J; junction bases unmatched: 11. The germline V gene has CDR1 SGDLS and CDR2 YYNGEE. This CDR3 is built from 18 residues. CDR3 amino acids: CASSPRSGRDPAYNEQFF. CDR3 nucleotide sequence: TGTGCCAGCAGCCCTCGTAGCGGGAGGGACCCTGCCTACAATGAGCAGTTCTTC. The full variable domain, completed using reference TRBV9 and TRBJ2-1, is DSGVTQTPKHLITATGQRVTLRCSPRSGDLSVYWYQQSLDQGLQFLIQYYNGEERAKGNILERFSAQQFPDLHSELNLSSLELGDSALYFCASSPRSGRDPAYNEQFFGPGTRLTVL.

This sequence joins TRBV28 and TRBJ1-2, with 12 bases fitting TRBD1. Looked up from germline, CDR1 is MDHEN and CDR2 is SYDVKM. This CDR3 has 13 residues. V was pared by 6 bases and J by 6 bases, with 2 bases of the junction left unmatched. The CDR3 nucleotides read TGTGCCAGCAGCGGGACAGGGGGCAATGGCTACACCTTC. Amino acids: CASSGTGGNGYTF.

This clonotype was counted many times. The chain couples TRBV12-3 or TRBV12-4 to TRBJ2-1, with 7 bases matching TRBD1. CDR3 size: 16 residues. J lost 0 bases, V lost 5 bases, and 7 bases had no gene match. The CDR3: CASSPRGLSSYNEQFF. The CDR3 DNA is TGTGCCAGCAGTCCTAGGGGGCTTAGCTCCTACAATGAGCAGTTCTTC.

Many counts were recorded for this clonotype. V is TRBV20-1 and J is TRBJ2-1, with 9 bases matching TRBD2. CDR1 is DFQATT, CDR2 SNEGSKA, per germline (reference sequence). This CDR3 spans 15 amino acids. J was trimmed by 5 bases and V by 6 bases; bases with no gene match: 11. CDR3: CSANLIAGVNNEQFF. The CDR3 coding sequence is TGCAGTGCGAACTTAATAGCGGGAGTCAACAATGAGCAGTTCTTC.

This clonotype was recorded many times. The chain combines TRBV7-2 with TRBJ1-3; D not resolved. Germline CDR1 is SGHTA and CDR2 is FQGNSA. The CDR3 has 11 residues. The V end lost 4 bases, the J end lost 2 bases, and 0 bases lay between the germline ends. The CDR3 region is CASSSGNTIYF. CDR3 nucleotides: TGTGCCAGCAGCTCTGGAAACACCATATATTTT.

In DNA form, the CDR3 reads TGTGCCAGCAGCTTCGGTGAGGGGGCCAACGTCCTGACTTTC. Protein sequence: CASSFGEGANVLTF. The chain joins TRBV7-9 to TRBJ2-6; D is ambiguous. Trimming shortened V by 3 bases and J by 4 bases, and 7 bases separated the two germline ends. The V gene's germline CDR1 is SEHNR and CDR2 FQNEAQ (reference sequence). The CDR3 extends over 14 amino acids. Using reference TRBV7-9 and TRBJ2-6 for the parts outside the CDR3, the full variable domain is DTGVSQNPRHKITKRGQNVTFRCDPISEHNRLYWYRQTLGQGPEFLTYFQNEAQLEKSRLLSDRFSAERPKGSFSTLEIQRTEQGDSAMYLCASSFGEGANVLTFGAGSRLTVL.

The table lists this clonotype with many counts. V is TRBV28 and J is TRBJ2-3; D remains unclear. The ends were cut back, 6 bases at V and 3 bases at J, with 7 bases in the middle. This CDR3 is built from 12 residues. Germline CDR1 reads MDHEN; CDR2 reads SYDVKM. In DNA, the CDR3 is TGTGCCAGCAGGGAAGGTACAGATACGCAGTATTTT. Protein: CASREGTDTQYF.

This clonotype was seen a handful of times. The chain joins TRBV12-3 or TRBV12-4 to TRBJ2-4; maybe TRBD2 (6 bases). CDR3 length equals 16 residues. Trimming cost V 3 bases and J 1 base, with 13 bases left between them. DNA of the CDR3: TGTGCCAGCAGTTTTGGGCTAGCGATGGCCAAAAACATTCAGTACTTC. Translating it yields CASSFGLAMAKNIQYF.

The chain uses TRBV19 and TRBJ2-1, with D unresolved. Germline V gene data show CDR1 as LNHDA and CDR2 as SQIVND (reference sequence). V was shortened by 5 bases and J by 3 bases, with 11 bases between the two germline ends. The CDR3 extends over 14 amino acids. For the CDR3, the DNA is TGTGCCAGTAGTGTCGCGGCATACTACAATGAGCAGTTCTTC. This codes for CASSVAAYYNEQFF. Full variable domain (missing parts from reference TRBV19 and TRBJ2-1): DGGITQSPKYLFRKEGQNVTLSCEQNLNHDAMYWYRQDPGQGLRLIYYSQIVNDFQKGDIAEGYSVSREKKESFPLTVTSAQKNPTAFYLCASSVAAYYNEQFFGPGTRLTVL.

The chain joins TRBV6-1 to TRBJ2-7; D uncertain. The V end lost 8 bases, the J end lost 0 bases, and 14 bases lay between the germline ends. Germline lookup yields CDR1 MNHNS and CDR2 SASEGT. The CDR3 covers 14 residues. The CDR3 loop is CASSLLRSSYEQYV. The CDR3 coding sequence is TGTGCCAGCTCCCTCTTGAGGAGCTCCTACGAGCAGTACGTC.